This T cell receptor beta chain was documented in a study of cytomegalovirus exposure and HLA in healthy donors. About the study: Unique TCRs numbering some 80 million, obtained from HLA-typed donors, made up an early data release.

Study-wide results and limits: A later analysis appeared to link common viral pathogens to several of the most significant clusters.

Amplification used 60 Vbeta primers and 13 Jbeta primers. TCRdb keeps only in-frame clones here, not all; method: immunoSEQ multiplex PCR. Altogether approximately 150,000 clones are present, 65% to 85% being singletons, with the ten largest covering about 4.1%. Concerning this clone: Its antigen remains unknown. The sample carries other DNA sequences with the same CDR3.

The CDR3 runs 12 residues. Trimming stripped 4 bases from V and 4 bases from J, with 9 bases between. In germline, CDR1 is SGHRS, CDR2 YFSETQ. The sample taken for sequencing was PBMCs. The TCR originated in a woman aged 35 to 49 in good health and CMV-seropositive. This chain connects TRBV5-1 to TRBJ2-7; D is possibly TRBD2 (7 bases). CDR3 nucleotides: TGCGCCAGCAGCGGGGGGGCTTACGAGCAGTACTTC. Protein sequence: CASSGGAYEQYF.